This T cell receptor (beta chain) was sequenced during a study of chemoradiotherapy in HPV16-positive cancers (dated by TCRdb to between 2022 and 2023). Describing the broader study: Candidate HPV-specific T-cell clones and common TCR motifs were defined through functional T-cell assays on cells from two HPV16-positive patients. The candidate HPV-specific TCRs and motifs were subsequently tracked in TCR repertoires obtained from approximately 86 patients with HPV-related cancers. The study asked whether T-cell immunity against the HPV oncoproteins E6 and E7 changes during chemoradiotherapy and whether it affects survival. Overall study outcomes, separate from this receptor: The functional definition of HPV-specific T cells was derived from only a couple of HPV16-positive patients, and the survival association was reported for HPV16-positive patients. Expansion of candidate HPV-specific clones and E7-related TCR motifs was observed in the tumor microenvironment during treatment, whereas no such expansion was observed for non-HPV-specific T cells. Among HPV16-positive patients, expansion of HPV-responsive T cells during chemoradiotherapy was associated with better recurrence-free survival.

Sequences MDHEN (CDR1) and SYDVKM (CDR2) are obtained from the germline V gene. V is pruned by 7 bases and J by 0 bases, leaving 3 bases of the junction without a gene match. The CDR3 numbers 14 residues from cysteine through phenylalanine. Only the CDR3 DNA stays, 42 bases, in frame from base 1. Repertoires were sampled repeatedly over the course of chemoradiotherapy, so clonal expansion could be followed in the tumor microenvironment. Receptors were amplified or captured by the immunoSEQ multiplex PCR assay. TCRdb carries this immuneACCESS record with in-frame sequences only. Its versions omit some clonotypes, under half of them owing to an unresolved V gene in the studies checked, with the rest unexplained. The sample contains 5,500 to 7,000 clones, around nine tenths of them found a single time. The ten most abundant clones make up roughly 1.8% of the sample. Notes on this clone: The clone's antigen remains unknown. Qualities for individual bases were not recorded, and no much larger clone is one base off.

The V and J genes are TRBV28 and TRBJ1-3, with 7 central nucleotides matching TRBD1. The receptor was derived from a human donor with HPV-associated anogenital cancer. Sequenced here: blood, sampled from a patient who underwent chemoradiotherapy. For the CDR3, the sequence is CASTTGSSGNTIYF. The DNA sequence reads TGTGCCAGCACGACAGGGAGCTCTGGAAACACCATATATTTT.